A selection of T cell receptor beta chains follows, all from one sample in a study of blood T cell repertoires in COVID-19. The table came from immunoSEQ multiplex PCR; TCRdb's copy has only in-frame clones and leaves some out. The sample holds some 120,000 clones, 83% seen once. Input material: peripheral blood. These receptors were obtained from a man younger than 40 with acute or convalescent COVID-19. The CDR3 runs from the conserved cysteine through the conserved F or W. The D gene is left open where the match is weak. Not all rows give a size; the values are once, few, many and, for expanded clones, a class.

cdr3_nt: TGTGCCTGGAGTGTAGATGAGCGAACAGGACGTAGGGAAAAACTGTTTTTT
cdr3_aa: CAWSVDERTGRREKLFF
j_call: TRBJ1-4
clone_size: NA
d_call: NA
v_call: TRBV30

cdr3_nt: TGTGCCAGCAGTTCCCAATCGGGGGGCCAAGAGACCCAGTACTTC
cdr3_aa: CASSSQSGGQETQYF
j_call: TRBJ2-5
clone_size: NA
d_call: TRBD2
v_call: TRBV2

cdr3_nt: TGCGCCAGCAGGCAGGACACTGAAGCTTTCTTT
cdr3_aa: CASRQDTEAFF
j_call: TRBJ1-1
clone_size: NA
d_call: NA
v_call: TRBV4-3

cdr3_nt: TGCGCCAGCAGCCTCCCGAGGACAGCGAACACCGGGGAGCTGTTTTTT
cdr3_aa: CASSLPRTANTGELFF
j_call: TRBJ2-2
clone_size: NA
d_call: NA
v_call: TRBV4-1

cdr3_nt: TGTGCCACCAGTGGCGCTAGCAGTGGCGTCCTGACTTTC
cdr3_aa: CATSGASSGVLTF
j_call: TRBJ2-6
clone_size: NA
d_call: NA
v_call: TRBV24-1

cdr3_nt: TGTGCCAGCAGCGTAGGCAGCACCGGGGAGCTGTTTTTT
cdr3_aa: CASSVGSTGELFF
j_call: TRBJ2-2
clone_size: NA
d_call: NA
v_call: TRBV9

cdr3_nt: TGTGCCAGCAGCGTACAGACTGGAGCAACTAATGAAAAACTGTTTTTT
cdr3_aa: CASSVQTGATNEKLFF
j_call: TRBJ1-4
clone_size: NA
d_call: NA
v_call: TRBV9

cdr3_nt: TGTGCCAGCAGCTTCTGGACAGCGAACACTGAAGCTTTCTTT
cdr3_aa: CASSFWTANTEAFF
j_call: TRBJ1-1
clone_size: NA
d_call: NA
v_call: TRBV11-1

cdr3_nt: TGTGCCAGTAAAGGTTCTAGCGGATTCACAGATACGCAGTATTTT
cdr3_aa: CASKGSSGFTDTQYF
j_call: TRBJ2-3
clone_size: NA
d_call: TRBD2
v_call: TRBV19

cdr3_nt: TGTGCCAGCAGCCAAGCCGACACAGGGGCCACTGAAGCTTTCTTT
cdr3_aa: CASSQADTGATEAFF
j_call: TRBJ1-1
clone_size: NA
d_call: TRBD1
v_call: TRBV4-2

cdr3_nt: TGTGCCATCAGTGAGTCAGAGACAGGGTATGATCTCTATGGCTACACCTTC
cdr3_aa: CAISESETGYDLYGYTF
j_call: TRBJ1-2
clone_size: NA
d_call: TRBD1
v_call: TRBV10-3

cdr3_nt: TGTGCCAGCAGCCAAGTTACCAGGGGAGGCTACACCTTC
cdr3_aa: CASSQVTRGGYTF
j_call: TRBJ1-2
clone_size: NA
d_call: NA
v_call: TRBV3-1/TRBV3-2

cdr3_nt: TGTGCCAGCAGCGAAGACAAGCGCCGGAGTTCGGAGACCCAGTACTTC
cdr3_aa: CASSEDKRRSSETQYF
j_call: TRBJ2-5
clone_size: NA
d_call: NA
v_call: TRBV3-1/TRBV3-2

cdr3_nt: TGTGCCAGCAGCGAGACCGGGACAGAAAATTCACCCCTCCACTTT
cdr3_aa: CASSETGTENSPLHF
j_call: TRBJ1-6
clone_size: NA
d_call: TRBD1
v_call: TRBV9

cdr3_nt: TGTGCCTGGCAGGGGGCTAGCGGGGGGTACAATGAGCAGTTCTTC
cdr3_aa: CAWQGASGGYNEQFF
j_call: TRBJ2-1
clone_size: NA
d_call: TRBD2
v_call: TRBV30

cdr3_nt: TGTGCCAGCAGCGGCGGCACTAGCACAGATACGCAGTATTTT
cdr3_aa: CASSGGTSTDTQYF
j_call: TRBJ2-3
clone_size: NA
d_call: NA
v_call: TRBV11-1

cdr3_nt: TGTGCCACCAGCAGAGATAGCCAGATCTCTGGAAACACCATATATTTT
cdr3_aa: CATSRDSQISGNTIYF
j_call: TRBJ1-3
clone_size: few
d_call: NA
v_call: TRBV15

cdr3_nt: TGTGCCAGCAGCCCTGGACTAGCGGGAGAGACCGGGGAGCTGTTTTTT
cdr3_aa: CASSPGLAGETGELFF
j_call: TRBJ2-2
clone_size: NA
d_call: TRBD2
v_call: TRBV11-2